This TCR beta chain is drawn from a study of blood T cell repertoires in COVID-19 (TCRdb year 2020). Regarding the complete study: Samples covering the acute and convalescent phases of COVID-19 were provided by collaborators in the United States, Italy and Spain. The prospective study material was composed of cDNA or gDNA derived from T cells, B-cell-depleted T cells, or PBMCs. The dataset comprised deeply sampled blood TCRbeta repertoires from subjects exposed to, actively infected with, or recovered from COVID-19. Samples came from the ongoing ImmuneRACE study (first 160 participants) plus 1,254 subjects from 6 global collaborators. Sample metadata almost always included a de-identified subject ID, COVID-19 status, age in years and sex. The repertoires were released in a freely available public database meant as a resource for research on the immune response to SARS-CoV-2. Where HLA class I and class II types were available, the types were taken from metadata supplied by the sample provider, not from assay-based typing. What the work shows at the level of the full study, not this receptor alone: Clinical and demographic metadata were provided uncurated, with the amount varying by source and participant.

CDR1 MNHEY and CDR2 SVGAGI were looked up in the germline V gene. V and J are truncated by 4 bases and 7 bases respectively, leaving an intervening sequence of 14 bases. The cysteine opens and the phenylalanine closes a CDR3 of 14 amino acids. Only CDR3 DNA remains: 42 bases, in frame from the first base. As concerns this clone: Which antigen it targets is not known. No base quality information exists; no much larger clone differs at one position.

Each collaborating institution followed its own protocols to collect whole blood in K2EDTA tubes. For TCRbeta analysis, collaborator samples were shipped as frozen whole blood, as isolated PBMCs, or as DNA extracted from either sample type. TCRbeta CDR3 regions were amplified from genomic DNA by means of the immunoSEQ Assay, a bias-controlled multiplex PCR. As for the authors' bioinformatics: Nucleated cell counts per sample were estimated from amplification of reference gene primers within the assay. To quantify the absolute abundance of each unique TCRbeta CDR3 rearrangement, sequence reads were collapsed and filtered. Productive Simpson clonality was computed per sample as the square root of Simpson's diversity index over productive rearrangements. The table was pulled from immuneACCESS by TCRdb, which kept in-frame rearrangements only. Such tables lose some clones; where checked, under half of the loss comes from unresolved V genes, and the rest has no known cause. V, J and clone size are taken as reported in that table, and D and trimming were inferred from the DNA itself. The sample table contains roughly 150,000 clones; only one count was recorded for 85% to 90% of them. The ten top clones hold roughly 3.2% of the sample.

The sequenced sample was peripheral blood. This chain joins TRBV6-5 to TRBJ2-4; matching of 6 bases hints at TRBD1 as the D gene. This receptor was taken from an older woman with active COVID-19. The DNA sequence is TGTGCCAGCAGTTCCGGGACACGAGGGAACATTCAGTACTTC. This translates into CASSSGTRGNIQYF.